The 30 T cell receptor beta chains in this list originate from one sample, sequenced in a study of identical twins. TCRdb re-called the 5' RACE reads with MiXCR, one entry per CDR3 protein. The sample has roughly 1.6 million distinct CDR3 sequences; about 30% are singletons. Sequencing used cord blood. The receptor set was obtained from a newborn girl in good health.

As to this clonotype: An end of the junction does not agree with germline; a read error may underlie this. The CDR3, as DNA: TGCAGTGCTTCGGACTTAGCGGCCCCCTACGAGCAGTGCTTC. This sequence encodes CSASDLAAPYEQCF. This chain joins TRBV20-1 and TRBJ2-7, with D possibly matching TRBD2 (6 bases). Germline values: CDR1 DFQATT, CDR2 SNEGSKA (reference sequence). The CDR3 is 14 residues long.

The gene calls are TRBV29-1 and TRBJ1-1; D call uncertain. The length of the CDR3 is 13 residues. Germline V lookup: CDR1 SQVTM, CDR2 ANQGSEA. V was shortened by 3 bases and J by 5 bases, with 13 bases between the two germline ends. The CDR3 sequence: CSVEVVQLTEAFF. CDR3 in DNA: TGCAGCGTTGAGGTCGTACAGTTGACTGAAGCTTTCTTT. Full variable domain (missing parts from reference TRBV29-1 and TRBJ1-1): SAVISQKPSRDICQRGTSLTIQCQVDSQVTMMFWYRQQPGQSLTLIATANQGSEATYESGFVIDKFPISRPNLTFSTLTVSNMSPEDSSIYLCSVEVVQLTEAFFGQGTRLTVV.

This chain uses TRBV25-1 with TRBJ2-1, with 9 bases matching TRBD1. CDR1 is MGHDK, CDR2 SYGVNS, per germline. V dropped 5 bases and J dropped 10; count of bases not matched to a gene: 12. The CDR3 sequence is 15 residues long. For the CDR3, the DNA is TGTGCCAGCAGTCGTCGGGACAGGGACTCCTACGAGCAGTTCTTC. It yields the protein CASSRRDRDSYEQFF.

The rearrangement joins TRBV4-1 to TRBJ2-1; tentatively, D is TRBD2 (5 bases). V was shortened by 1 base and J by 0 bases, with 13 bases between the two germline ends. Germline V gene lookup returns CDR1 MGHRA and CDR2 YSYEKL. This CDR3 contains 17 residues. The CDR3 sequence is CASSQVPSLSSYNEQFF. Written as DNA, the CDR3 is TGCGCCAGCAGCCAAGTGCCTAGCCTGAGCTCCTACAATGAGCAGTTCTTC.

J is TRBJ1-5 and V is TRBV18; D is unresolved. The CDR3 contains 14 residues. CDR1 KGHSH and CDR2 LQKENI come from the germline V gene. V dropped 3 bases and J dropped 0 bases, with 6 bases sitting between them. CDR3: CASSPQNSNQPQHF. In DNA form, the CDR3 reads TGTGCCAGCTCACCCCAGAATAGCAATCAGCCCCAGCATTTT.

Only one count was recorded for this clonotype. The chain has TRBV20-1 and TRBJ2-1; TRBD2 agrees at 12 bases. The better agreement between TRBJ2-7 and the DNA end casts doubt on the J call. CDR1 DFQATT and CDR2 SNEGSKA come from the germline V gene (reference sequence). This CDR3 is 18 amino acids long. This CDR3 reads CSALLLLAGGSSYNEQYF. For the CDR3, the DNA is TGCAGTGCCCTCTTATTACTAGCGGGAGGAAGCTCCTACAATGAGCAGTACTTC.

This clonotype was seen at least ten times. Compared with germline, one end of the junction differs, possibly owing to a read error. This chain links TRBV5-1 with TRBJ2-5; D gene unclear. The CDR3 loop spans 12 amino acids. The germline V gene has CDR1 SGHRS and CDR2 YFSETQ. The CDR3: CASSLKQETQYF. CDR3 bases: TGTGCCAGCAGTTTAAAACAAGAGACCCAGTACTTC.

This clonotype was found a few times. V gene TRBV4-1 combines with J gene TRBJ2-7; 7 nucleotides match TRBD1. The germline gives CDR1 MGHRA, CDR2 YSYEKL. The CDR3 loop spans 14 amino acids. J gave up 6 bases and V 5 bases, and 10 bases lay outside the gene matches. DNA for the CDR3: TGCGCCAGCAGCGGGGCAGGGGGATTCGGCGAGCAGTACTTC. It yields the protein CASSGAGGFGEQYF.

This clonotype was seen a handful of times. V usage is TRBV7-2 and J usage is TRBJ1-2; D not resolved. Germline CDR1 SGHTA, CDR2 FQGNSA. The ends were cut back, 5 bases at V and 2 bases at J, with 9 bases in the middle. The CDR3 is 13 residues long. CDR3 in amino acids: CASSPKRNYGYTF. CDR3 coding DNA: TGTGCCAGCAGCCCCAAAAGGAACTATGGCTACACCTTC.

The rearrangement links TRBV29-1 to TRBJ2-7, with 7 bases that match TRBD1. Losses at the gene ends were 2 bases for V and 2 bases for J; bases not matched to a gene: 6. Germline V gene data show CDR1 as SQVTM and CDR2 as ANQGSEA. This CDR3 has 14 residues. The CDR3 region has the DNA TGCAGCGTTGAACGAAGGCAGGGGGCCTACGAGCAGTACTTC. Its translation is CSVERRQGAYEQYF.

The chain uses TRBV3-1 and TRBJ1-2; D uncertain. V lost 2 bases, J lost 1 base, and 5 bases lay in between. The CDR3 covers 13 residues. Germline V lookup: CDR1 LGHDT, CDR2 YNNKEL (reference sequence). The chain's CDR3 is CASSQQNNYGYTF. The CDR3 DNA sequence: TGTGCCAGCAGCCAACAAAATAACTATGGCTACACCTTC.

A note on this clonotype: One end of the junction varies from germline; a read error may be responsible. The chain carries TRBV27 and TRBJ2-1; 9 bases fit TRBD2. The CDR3 spans 15 residues. CDR1 is MNHEY and CDR2 is SMNVEV in the germline V gene (reference sequence). The CDR3 DNA sequence: TGTACCAGCAGTTTTGCAGCGGGAGGTTACAATGAGCAGTTCTTC. Protein product: CTSSFAAGGYNEQFF.

This clonotype came up a few times. This chain connects TRBV4-2 to TRBJ2-1; 7 nucleotides line up with TRBD2. This CDR3 is built from 16 residues. Germline CDR1 and CDR2: LGHNA and YNFKEQ. The J segment lost 0 bases and the V segment lost 6 bases, leaving 8 bases of the junction unmatched. CDR3 sequence (DNA): TGTGCCAGCAGTACTCCGGGACTATCCTCCTACAATGAGCAGTTCTTC. Translating gives CASSTPGLSSYNEQFF.

The chain joins TRBV19 to TRBJ2-1; TRBD2 agrees at 7 bases. V shed 4 bases and J 6 bases; nucleotides not matched to a gene: 9. Germline CDR1 reads LNHDA; CDR2 reads SQIVND (reference sequence). The CDR3 extends over 15 amino acids. The CDR3 bases are TGTGCCAGTAGTACCCTAGCGGACCTCTCCAATGAGCAGTTCTTC. It yields the protein CASSTLADLSNEQFF.

The sample holds a few counts of this clonotype. The V and J genes are TRBV20-1 and TRBJ1-5; D perhaps matches TRBD1 (6 bases). Germline loops: CDR1 DFQATT, CDR2 SNEGSKA (reference sequence). The CDR3 runs to 13 residues. Trimming shortened V by 3 bases and J by 8 bases, and 14 bases separated the two germline ends. The CDR3: CSASRTAHEPQHF. The CDR3 DNA reads TGCAGTGCTAGTAGGACAGCACATGAGCCCCAGCATTTT.

This clonotype occurred a few times. The rearrangement joins TRBV20-1 to TRBJ2-1; D is ambiguous. CDR3 length: 12 amino acids. Germline V gene lookup returns CDR1 DFQATT and CDR2 SNEGSKA (reference sequence). The V and J ends lost 2 bases and 9 bases respectively, with 11 bases between them. In nucleotides, the CDR3 is TGCAGTGCTAGACCGCGTTTGGTTGAGCAGTTCTTC. It codes for CSARPRLVEQFF.

CDR3: CASSQGLLRDRGQPQHF. CDR3 in DNA: TGCGCCAGCAGCCAAGGACTGCTCCGGGACAGGGGTCAGCCCCAGCATTTT. V is TRBV4-1 and J is TRBJ1-5; TRBD1 matches 10 bases. J gave up 6 bases and V 1 base, and 9 bases lay outside the gene matches. The CDR3 covers 17 residues. Germline V gives CDR1 MGHRA, CDR2 YSYEKL.

The table lists this clonotype with a few counts. The rearrangement uses TRBV7-2 and TRBJ2-7; TRBD1 aligns across 9 bases. Germline V CDR1 and CDR2: SGHTA, FQGNSA. V dropped 3 bases and J dropped 6; count of bases not matched to a gene: 9. The CDR3 length is 15 residues. CDR3 bases: TGTGCCAGCAGCTTTTACGGGACAGGGCTCCTCGAGCAGTACTTC. This codes for CASSFYGTGLLEQYF.

This clonotype was counted at least ten times. J is TRBJ2-7 and V is TRBV27, with D hard to call. Trimming pared 1 base from V and 3 bases from J, leaving 13 bases between. Per germline, CDR1 MNHEY and CDR2 SMNVEV (reference sequence). This CDR3 region has 15 residues. CDR3 sequence reads: CASSLFGGTSYEQYF. In nucleotides, the CDR3 is TGTGCCAGCAGTTTATTTGGTGGAACAAGCTACGAGCAGTACTTC.

As for this clonotype: This could be a read error, since a much larger clone is one nucleotide away. The CDR3, as DNA: TGTACCAGCAGTTTAGTCTCACTAGAGACCCAGTACTTC. Its protein is CTSSLVSLETQYF. The V and J genes are TRBV12-3 or TRBV12-4 and TRBJ2-5, with no clear D. The CDR3 sequence is 13 residues long.

This clonotype was detected only a few times. The gene calls are TRBV27 and TRBJ2-2, with 10 bases aligning to TRBD1. This CDR3 spans 15 amino acids. CDR1 is MNHEY and CDR2 is SMNVEV in the germline V gene (reference sequence). The V gene end was trimmed by 5 bases and the J gene end by 4 bases; junction bases not matched to a gene: 4. CDR3 loop: CASSPGTGATGELFF. CDR3 in DNA: TGTGCCAGCAGTCCCGGGACAGGGGCCACCGGGGAGCTGTTTTTT.

V is TRBV20-1 and J is TRBJ1-5; D is ambiguous. This CDR3 has 14 amino acids. With 2 bases removed from V and 0 bases from J, the gap between germline ends came to 8 bases. Germline CDR1 is DFQATT and CDR2 is SNEGSKA (reference sequence). CDR3 sequence reads: CSARSGFSNQPQHF. The DNA of the CDR3 is TGCAGTGCTAGAAGCGGCTTTAGCAATCAGCCCCAGCATTTT.

This clonotype was recorded a few times. The chain employs TRBV6-6 and TRBJ1-2; 9 positions match TRBD1. Germline assignment: CDR1 MNHNY and CDR2 SVGAGI (reference sequence). The V and J ends lost 6 bases and 4 bases, in that order; junction bases with no gene match: 6. The CDR3 has 14 amino acids. CDR3 DNA sequence: TGTGCCAGCAGCTCAATGACAGGGGGCTATGGCTACACCTTC. Its translation: CASSSMTGGYGYTF.

The rearrangement links TRBV7-2 to TRBJ1-2; the D gene is possibly TRBD1 (6 bases). CDR1 is SGHTA and CDR2 is FQGNSA in the germline V gene. The CDR3 covers 13 residues. Trimming cost V 0 bases and J 6 bases, with 8 bases left between them. CDR3 protein: CASSLAYRDGYTF. The DNA for the CDR3 is TGTGCCAGCAGCTTAGCTTACAGGGATGGCTACACCTTC.

The chain joins TRBV7-9 to TRBJ1-3; possibly TRBD1 for D (6 bases). In germline, CDR1 is SEHNR, CDR2 FQNEAQ (reference sequence). The germline V and J ends were trimmed by 4 bases and 1 base, with 17 bases remaining between them. CDR3 length: 17 residues. The CDR3 DNA follows: TGTGCCAGCAGCTCGGTCCCGCAGACAGGTTCTGGAAACACCATATATTTT. It specifies CASSSVPQTGSGNTIYF. Full variable domain (missing parts from reference TRBV7-9 and TRBJ1-3): DTGVSQNPRHKITKRGQNVTFRCDPISEHNRLYWYRQTLGQGPEFLTYFQNEAQLEKSRLLSDRFSAERPKGSFSTLEIQRTEQGDSAMYLCASSSVPQTGSGNTIYFGEGSWLTVV.

This chain links TRBV9 with TRBJ1-2, with D possibly matching TRBD1 (5 bases). CDR1 is SGDLS and CDR2 is YYNGEE in the germline V gene. The V end lost 4 bases, the J end lost 5 bases, and 9 bases lay between the germline ends. The CDR3 runs to 12 residues. The CDR3 DNA reads TGTGCCAGCAGCACGGACATTTATGGCTACACCTTC. It yields the protein CASSTDIYGYTF.

The genes are TRBV20-1 and TRBJ1-1, with TRBD1 as a possible D gene (5 bases). Looked up from germline, CDR1 is DFQATT and CDR2 is SNEGSKA (reference sequence). V shed 3 bases and J shed 3 bases, with 17 bases lying between them. This CDR3 region has 15 residues. The CDR3, as DNA: TGCAGTGCTAGTTCTGTCGTCTGGGGGGACACTGAAGCTTTCTTT. Translated: CSASSVVWGDTEAFF.

The V call is TRBV7-2, the J call TRBJ2-4; 13 positions agree with TRBD2. The tail of the sequence fits TRBJ2-7 better, so the J call may be wrong. There are 17 residues in the CDR3. Germline CDR1 is SGHTA and CDR2 is FQGNSA. CDR3 protein: CASSLVWTSGRIYEQYF. DNA of the CDR3: TGTGCCAGCAGCTTAGTGTGGACTAGCGGGAGAATATACGAGCAGTACTTC.

This sequence joins TRBV30 and TRBJ2-7; D might be TRBD1 or TRBD2, each matching 5 bases. CDR3 length equals 16 residues. Germline V gene lookup returns CDR1 GTSNPN and CDR2 SVGIG (reference sequence). Between the trimmed V and J ends, which lost 1 base and 0 bases, there was a span of 16 bases. The CDR3: CAWSARGPRSSYEQYF. DNA of the CDR3: TGTGCCTGGAGTGCGAGGGGTCCCAGGAGCTCCTACGAGCAGTACTTC.

A note on this clonotype: Being one base from a much bigger clone, this may be a read error. The rearrangement links TRBV7-2 to TRBJ2-7; D uncertain. Trimming removed 5 bases at V and 2 bases at J, with 13 bases between. CDR1 SGHTA and CDR2 FQGNSA come from the germline V gene. This CDR3 spans 14 amino acids. The CDR3 protein is CASSLFDCPYEQYF. DNA for the CDR3: TGTGCCAGCAGCCTCTTCGATTGCCCCTACGAGCAGTACTTC.